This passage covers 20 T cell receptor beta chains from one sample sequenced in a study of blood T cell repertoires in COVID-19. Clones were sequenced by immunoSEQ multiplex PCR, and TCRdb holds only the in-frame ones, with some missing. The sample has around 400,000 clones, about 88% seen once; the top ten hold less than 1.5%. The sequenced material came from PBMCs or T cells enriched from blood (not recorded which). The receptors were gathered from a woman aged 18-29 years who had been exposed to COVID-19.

This CDR3 is CASSQALAEGGYEQYF. The CDR3, as DNA: TGTGCCAGCAGCCAAGCACTCGCGGAGGGAGGATACGAGCAGTACTTC. The genes are TRBV4-2 and TRBJ2-7; a weak D match, TRBD2 (6 bases). Germline-derived CDR1 and CDR2 are LGHNA and YNFKEQ. V was cut by 1 base and J by 4 bases, with 17 bases left in between. The CDR3 is made up of 16 amino acids.

The DNA for the CDR3 is TGCGCCAGCAGCCCCCGGGGACAGGGCGATAATAATTCACCCCTCCACTTT. Encoded protein: CASSPRGQGDNNSPLHF. This sequence joins TRBV4-1 and TRBJ1-6; 9 nucleotides agree with TRBD1. The CDR3 covers 17 residues. From germline, CDR1 is MGHRA and CDR2 YSYEKL. Trimming took 4 bases from V and 5 from J; bases not matched to a gene: 9.

CDR3 sequence reads: CASSGRDRDNSPLHF. The CDR3 nucleotides are TGTGCCAGCAGCGGCCGGGACAGGGATAATTCACCCCTCCACTTT. This chain uses TRBV21-1 with TRBJ1-6; TRBD1 reflects the table's D call only, with no check against the DNA. TRBV21-1 is recorded as a pseudogene. This CDR3 is built from 15 residues.

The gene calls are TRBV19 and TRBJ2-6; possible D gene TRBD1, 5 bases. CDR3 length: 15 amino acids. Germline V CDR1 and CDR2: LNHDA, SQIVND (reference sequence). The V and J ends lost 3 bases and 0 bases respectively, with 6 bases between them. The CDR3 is CASSIDSSGANVLTF. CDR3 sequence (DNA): TGTGCCAGTAGTATCGACAGCTCTGGGGCCAACGTCCTGACTTTC.

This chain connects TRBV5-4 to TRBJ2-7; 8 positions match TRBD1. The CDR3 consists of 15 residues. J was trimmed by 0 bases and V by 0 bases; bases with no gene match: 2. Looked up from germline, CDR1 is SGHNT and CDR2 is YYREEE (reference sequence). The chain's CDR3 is CASSLGTGSSYEQYF. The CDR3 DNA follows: TGTGCCAGCAGCTTGGGGACAGGGAGCTCCTACGAGCAGTACTTC.

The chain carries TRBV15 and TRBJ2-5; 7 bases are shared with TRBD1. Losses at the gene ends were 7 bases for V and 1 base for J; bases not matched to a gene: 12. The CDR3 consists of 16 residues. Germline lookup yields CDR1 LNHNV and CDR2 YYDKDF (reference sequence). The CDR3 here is CATTSNNRGRQETQYF. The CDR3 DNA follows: TGTGCCACCACTTCGAATAACAGGGGACGCCAAGAGACCCAGTACTTC.

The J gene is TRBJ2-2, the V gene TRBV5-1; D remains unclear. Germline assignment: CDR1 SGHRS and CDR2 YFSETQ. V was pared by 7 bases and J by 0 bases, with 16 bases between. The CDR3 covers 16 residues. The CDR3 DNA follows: TGCGCCAGCGGAACACAGAAACACTCGAACACCGGGGAGCTGTTTTTT. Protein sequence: CASGTQKHSNTGELFF.

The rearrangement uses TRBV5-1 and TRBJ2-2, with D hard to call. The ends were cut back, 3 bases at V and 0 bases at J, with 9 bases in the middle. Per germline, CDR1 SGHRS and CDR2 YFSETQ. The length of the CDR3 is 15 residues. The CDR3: CASSSTQANTGELFF. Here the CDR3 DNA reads TGCGCCAGCAGCTCGACACAAGCGAACACCGGGGAGCTGTTTTTT.

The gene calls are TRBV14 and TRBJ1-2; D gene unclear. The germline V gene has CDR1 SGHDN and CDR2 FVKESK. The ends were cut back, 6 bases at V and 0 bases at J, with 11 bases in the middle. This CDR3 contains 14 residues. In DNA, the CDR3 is TGTGCCAGCAGTTATCGAACGGCTAACTATGGCTACACCTTC. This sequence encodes CASSYRTANYGYTF.

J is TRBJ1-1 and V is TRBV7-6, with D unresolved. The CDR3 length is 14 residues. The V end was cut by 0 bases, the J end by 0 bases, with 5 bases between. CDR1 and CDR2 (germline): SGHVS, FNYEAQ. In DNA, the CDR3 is TGTGCCAGCAGCTTAGCCCTCGTGAACACTGAAGCTTTCTTT. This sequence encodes CASSLALVNTEAFF.

The CDR3: CASSLRQGYTGELFF. The DNA of the CDR3 is TGTGCCAGCAGCTTAAGGCAGGGCTACACCGGGGAGCTGTTTTTT. The gene calls are TRBV7-2 and TRBJ2-2; TRBD1 is a possible D gene (5 bases). V lost 2 bases and J lost 3, with 10 bases in between. In germline, CDR1 is SGHTA, CDR2 FQGNSA. This CDR3 spans 15 amino acids.

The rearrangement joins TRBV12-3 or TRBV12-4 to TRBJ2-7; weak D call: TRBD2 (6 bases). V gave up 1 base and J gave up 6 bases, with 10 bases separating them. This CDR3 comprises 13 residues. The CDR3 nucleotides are TGTGCCAGCAGTTTAGTGACTAGAGGCGAGCAGTACTTC. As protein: CASSLVTRGEQYF.

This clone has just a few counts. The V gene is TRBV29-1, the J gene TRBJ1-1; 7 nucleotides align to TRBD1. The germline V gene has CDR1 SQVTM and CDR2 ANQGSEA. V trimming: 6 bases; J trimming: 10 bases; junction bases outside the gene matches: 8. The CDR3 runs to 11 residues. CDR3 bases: TGCAGCGTGCCCCGGCAGGGGGGAGCTTTCTTT. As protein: CSVPRQGGAFF.

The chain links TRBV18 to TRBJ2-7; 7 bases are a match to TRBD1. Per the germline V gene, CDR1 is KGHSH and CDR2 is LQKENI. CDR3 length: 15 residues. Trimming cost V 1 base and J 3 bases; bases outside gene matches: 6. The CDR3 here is CASSPLGAGGYEQYF. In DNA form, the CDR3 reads TGTGCCAGCTCACCACTAGGGGCAGGGGGCTACGAGCAGTACTTC.

CDR3 sequence (DNA): TGTGCCACCAGTGATTTCGTAGCGGGGGGCTACAATGAGCAGTTCTTC. Translating gives CATSDFVAGGYNEQFF. V and J are TRBV24-1 and TRBJ2-1, with 10 positions matching TRBD2. J lost 3 bases, V lost 1 base, and 2 bases had no gene match. From germline, CDR1 is KGHDR and CDR2 SFDVKD. The CDR3 has 16 residues.

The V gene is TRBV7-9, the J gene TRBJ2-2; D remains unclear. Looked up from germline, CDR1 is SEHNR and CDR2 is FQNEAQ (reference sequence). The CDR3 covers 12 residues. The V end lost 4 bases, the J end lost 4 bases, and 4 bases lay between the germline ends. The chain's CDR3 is CASSSGTGELFF. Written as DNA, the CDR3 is TGTGCCAGCAGCTCGGGCACCGGGGAGCTGTTTTTT.

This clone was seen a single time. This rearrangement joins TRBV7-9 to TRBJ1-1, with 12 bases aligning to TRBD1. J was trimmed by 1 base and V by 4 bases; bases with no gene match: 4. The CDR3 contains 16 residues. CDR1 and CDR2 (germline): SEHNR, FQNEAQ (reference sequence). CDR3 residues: CASSSGQGAPNTEAFF. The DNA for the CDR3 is TGTGCCAGCAGCTCGGGACAGGGGGCACCGAACACTGAAGCTTTCTTT. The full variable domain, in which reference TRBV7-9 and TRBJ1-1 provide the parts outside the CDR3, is DTGVSQNPRHKITKRGQNVTFRCDPISEHNRLYWYRQTLGQGPEFLTYFQNEAQLEKSRLLSDRFSAERPKGSFSTLEIQRTEQGDSAMYLCASSSGQGAPNTEAFFGQGTRLTVV.

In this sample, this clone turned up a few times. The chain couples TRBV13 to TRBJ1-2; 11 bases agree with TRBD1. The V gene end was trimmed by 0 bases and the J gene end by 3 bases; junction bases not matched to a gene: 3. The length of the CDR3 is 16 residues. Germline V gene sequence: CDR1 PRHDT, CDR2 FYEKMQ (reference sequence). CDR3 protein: CASSLGGQGADYGYTF. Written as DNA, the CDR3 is TGTGCCAGCAGCTTAGGCGGACAGGGGGCGGACTATGGCTACACCTTC. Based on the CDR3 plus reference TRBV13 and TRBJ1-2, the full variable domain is AAGVIQSPRHLIKEKRETATLKCYPIPRHDTVYWYQQGPGQDPQFLISFYEKMQSDKGSIPDRFSAQQFSDYHSELNMSSLELGDSALYFCASSLGGQGADYGYTFGSGTRLTVV.

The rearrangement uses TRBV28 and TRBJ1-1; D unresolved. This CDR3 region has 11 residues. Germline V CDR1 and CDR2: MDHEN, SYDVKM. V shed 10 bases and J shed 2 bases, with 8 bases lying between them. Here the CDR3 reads CATGGNTEAFF. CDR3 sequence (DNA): TGTGCCACGGGAGGCAACACTGAAGCTTTCTTT.

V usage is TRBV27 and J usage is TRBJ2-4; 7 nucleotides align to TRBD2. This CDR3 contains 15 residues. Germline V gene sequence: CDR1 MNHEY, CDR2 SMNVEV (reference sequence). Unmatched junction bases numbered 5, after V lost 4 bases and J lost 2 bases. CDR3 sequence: CASSYFGGSKNIQYF. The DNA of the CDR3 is TGTGCCAGCAGTTACTTCGGGGGGTCCAAAAACATTCAGTACTTC.